This TCR beta chain was sequenced for a study of T cells in narcolepsy. Study conclusions and caveats: Autoreactive clone sequences were missing from some blood memory CD4+ repertoires.

For this clone: Its antigen is still unknown.

The trim removed 3 bases at V and 4 bases at J, leaving 7 bases unmatched. Germline loops: CDR1 SGHDT, CDR2 YYEEEE. This CDR3 is 15 amino acids long. Repertoires were generated with immunoSEQ multiplex PCR, while TCRdb's copy carries only in-frame clones and drops some. Found here are 36,000 or so clones, about nine tenths of them singletons; the top ten hold roughly 0.8%. This receptor was obtained from a human donor with narcolepsy. Sequencing used CD45RA- memory CD4+ T cells from PBMCs. This sequence joins TRBV5-6 and TRBJ1-1; 9 bases are shared with TRBD1. The CDR3 protein is CASSSGQGMGTEAFF. CDR3 nucleotides: TGTGCCAGCAGCTCAGGACAGGGGATGGGCACTGAAGCTTTCTTT.